The next 24 T cell receptor beta chains were all read from a single sample in a study of spatial heterogeneity in lung cancer. For these TCRs, the target antigens are not known. Study results and limitations: Tumors with more nonsynonymous mutations had more expanded intratumoral alpha and beta TCRs.

TCRdb reprocessed the 5' RACE reads via MiXCR and lists one record per CDR3 protein. The data show over 10,000 distinct CDR3 sequences, about 6% seen once. The time point: sample taken at primary tumor resection. Sequenced here: lung tumor tissue, sampled at surgery. Receptors were obtained from a female donor with early-stage non-small cell lung cancer.

This clonotype was detected many times. At one boundary the junction diverges from the germline segment, which might be a read error. As an off-target read in a library built for alpha chains, this beta chain has a frequency of little significance. The rearrangement uses TRBV7-9 and TRBJ1-1; 7 bases map to TRBD1. The CDR3 consists of 15 residues. Germline V CDR1 and CDR2: SEHNR, FQNEAQ (reference sequence). CDR3 sequence reads: CVSSLGSWTGEKAFF. In nucleotides, the CDR3 is TGTGTCAGCAGCTTAGGGTCTTGGACAGGCGAAAAAGCTTTCTTT.

This clonotype was detected many times. This beta chain is an unintended read in a library built for alpha chains; its size means little. The chain joins TRBV7-2 to TRBJ1-1; tentative D call: TRBD1 (5 bases). With 6 bases removed from V and 1 base from J, the gap between germline ends came to 12 bases. Germline CDR1 SGHTA, CDR2 FQGNSA. The CDR3 runs to 14 residues. The CDR3 sequence is CASRRATGNTEAFF. The CDR3 DNA reads as TGTGCCAGCAGGCGAGCTACAGGGAACACTGAAGCTTTCTTT.

This clonotype showed up many times. A library made for alpha chains picked up this beta chain off target, so its size means little. V and J are TRBV4-2 and TRBJ2-1; D is possibly TRBD2 (5 bases). Trimming stripped 2 bases from V and 8 bases from J, with 19 bases between. The germline CDR1 and CDR2 sequences are LGHNA and YNFKEQ. This CDR3 has 16 amino acids. CDR3 region: CASSQIIGDSGHEQFF. The CDR3 DNA follows: TGTGCCAGCAGCCAAATAATCGGGGATTCTGGGCATGAGCAGTTCTTC.

This clonotype was observed many times. Since the library was made to target alpha chains, this beta chain is a stray read and its abundance is not meaningful. The chain has TRBV6-6 and TRBJ1-1; D is undetermined. Deletions cut 5 bases from V and 4 bases from J, with 17 bases between. CDR1 is MNHNY, CDR2 SVGAGI, per germline (reference sequence). CDR3 length equals 15 residues. The CDR3 protein is CASSNPRGLGTEAFF. For the CDR3, the DNA is TGTGCCAGCAGTAATCCCCGAGGTCTGGGCACTGAAGCTTTCTTT.

This clonotype was recorded at least ten times. This beta chain was picked up by a library intended for alpha chains and is off target, so its count carries little meaning. CDR3 amino acids: CASSEGRISYGYTF. The CDR3 DNA is TGTGCCAGCAGTGAAGGCAGGATTTCCTATGGCTACACCTTC. The V call is TRBV2, the J call TRBJ1-2; D is unresolved. With 1 base removed from V and 4 bases from J, the gap between germline ends came to 10 bases. Looked up from germline, CDR1 is SNHLY and CDR2 is FYNNEI. The CDR3 has 14 residues. The full variable domain, its missing parts supplied by reference TRBV2 and TRBJ1-2, is EPEVTQTPSHQVTQMGQEVILRCVPISNHLYFYWYRQILGQKVEFLVSFYNNEISEKSEIFDDQFSVERPDGSNFTLKIRSTKLEDSAMYFCASSEGRISYGYTFGSGTRLTVV.

This clonotype was recorded many times. This beta chain came through as a stray read in a library set up for alpha chains, and its size says little. The V and J genes are TRBV28 and TRBJ2-7; the match to TRBD1 covers 9 bases. This CDR3 region has 15 residues. V lost 4 bases, J lost 5 bases, and 9 bases stayed unmatched. Germline V gene lookup returns CDR1 MDHEN and CDR2 SYDVKM. The CDR3 bases are TGTGCCAGCAGTTCCTTAGGGACAGGGATCCACGAGCAGTACTTC. This encodes CASSSLGTGIHEQYF.

At least ten counts were recorded for this clonotype. Since it is a stray read in a library aimed at alpha chains, this beta chain has a size that is not meaningful. The genes are TRBV27 and TRBJ1-2, with D hard to call. V lost 3 bases and J lost 5, with 13 bases in between. The CDR3 length is 14 residues. In germline, CDR1 is MNHEY, CDR2 SMNVEV (reference sequence). The CDR3 nucleotides read TGTGCCAGCAGTTTTGGGATTGGGTCGTATGGCTACACCTTC. Translating it yields CASSFGIGSYGYTF.

This clonotype was seen repeatedly, ten times or more. The library was prepared for alpha chains; this beta chain is a stray read, so its frequency means little. The V call is TRBV12-3 or TRBV12-4, the J call TRBJ2-1; D is uncertain. This CDR3 comprises 17 residues. V was cut by 1 base and J by 3 bases, with 16 bases left in between. Here the CDR3 DNA reads TGTGCCAGCAGTTTAGGGCGAACCCCATCGATCTACAATGAGCAGTTCTTC. Translating it yields CASSLGRTPSIYNEQFF.

This clonotype was seen at least ten times. This beta chain is off target for a library built for alpha chains, so its abundance means little. This chain connects TRBV21-1 to TRBJ1-3; the table's TRBD1 call for D was not verified on the DNA. TRBV21-1 is a documented pseudogene. There are 14 residues in the CDR3. The CDR3 nucleotides are TGTGCCAGCACCAGTCATCACGGGCGGAACACCATATATTTT. Residues: CASTSHHGRNTIYF.

This clonotype was seen repeatedly, ten times or more. One junction end disagrees with the germline gene, perhaps due to a read error. For a library built for alpha chains, this beta chain is a stray read; little rests on its size. V gene TRBV5-8 combines with J gene TRBJ1-1; D uncertain. Looked up from germline, CDR1 is SGHTS and CDR2 is YDEGEE. The CDR3 has 15 amino acids. As DNA, the CDR3 is TGTGTCAGCAGCCCTGCACGGGAGGCAGACACTGAAGCTTTCTTT. Translating gives CVSSPAREADTEAFF.

This clonotype was counted at least ten times. Found in a library prepared for alpha chains, this beta chain is an off-target read, and its abundance has little meaning. The genes are TRBV5-1 and TRBJ1-2; 7 bases fit TRBD1. Trimming removed 4 bases from V and 0 bases from J; junction bases left unmatched: 9. CDR3 size: 16 residues. Germline values: CDR1 SGHRS, CDR2 YFSETQ. CDR3 in amino acids: CASSEAGGRTNYGYTF. The CDR3 nucleotides read TGCGCCAGCAGCGAGGCAGGGGGGAGGACTAACTATGGCTACACCTTC.

This clonotype showed up many times. Little can be read into the size of this beta chain, an off-target read in a library designed for alpha chains. CDR3 nucleotides: TGTGCCAGCAGAGTAGCGGGGAACACCGGGGAGCTGTTTTTT. Its translation: CASRVAGNTGELFF. V gene TRBV7-9 combines with J gene TRBJ2-2, with TRBD2 matching 7 bases. Germline CDR1 and CDR2: SEHNR and FQNEAQ (reference sequence). The CDR3 runs to 14 residues. J gave up 1 base and V 6 bases, and 2 bases lay outside the gene matches.

This clonotype was seen a few times. Since the library was made to target alpha chains, this beta chain is a stray read and its abundance is not meaningful. The chain has TRBV29-1 and TRBJ1-4; D is unresolved. V lost 5 bases, J lost 5 bases, and 12 bases lay in between. CDR3 length equals 13 residues. CDR1 and CDR2 (germline): SQVTM, ANQGSEA. The CDR3 is CSVSPGLNEKLFF. Written as DNA, the CDR3 is TGCAGCGTTTCCCCGGGCTTAAATGAAAAACTGTTTTTT.

There are many counts of this clonotype. Being off target in a library aimed at alpha chains, this beta chain has a size of little meaning. The rearrangement uses TRBV10-3 and TRBJ2-1, with 7 bases matching TRBD1. Per germline, CDR1 ENHRY and CDR2 SYGVKD. The trim removed 0 bases at V and 4 bases at J, leaving 3 bases unmatched. The length of the CDR3 is 15 residues. The CDR3 sequence: CAISESGQTYNEQFF. In DNA, the CDR3 is TGTGCCATCAGTGAGTCGGGACAGACTTACAATGAGCAGTTCTTC.

The table lists this clonotype with a few counts. Little can be read into the size of this beta chain, an off-target read in a library designed for alpha chains. The genes are TRBV7-9 and TRBJ2-5, with D perhaps TRBD1 or TRBD2 (6 bases each). CDR1 is SEHNR, CDR2 FQNEAQ, per germline (reference sequence). Between the trimmed V and J ends, which lost 4 bases and 1 base, there was a span of 16 bases. The CDR3 has 16 amino acids. The DNA for the CDR3 is TGTGCCAGCAGCTCGTTAAGGGGGGACTCCCAAGAGACCCAGTACTTC. This gives the protein CASSSLRGDSQETQYF. The whole variable domain, remainder taken from reference TRBV7-9 and TRBJ2-5, is DTGVSQNPRHKITKRGQNVTFRCDPISEHNRLYWYRQTLGQGPEFLTYFQNEAQLEKSRLLSDRFSAERPKGSFSTLEIQRTEQGDSAMYLCASSSLRGDSQETQYFGPGTRLLVL.

This clonotype appeared many times. The size of this beta chain means little, since it is a stray read in a library made for alpha chains. The gene calls are TRBV6-1 and TRBJ1-1; TRBD1 agrees at 8 bases. Germline trimming cut 4 bases from V and 5 bases from J; bases unmatched to any gene: 9. CDR3 length: 15 amino acids. The germline CDR1 and CDR2 sequences are MNHNS and SASEGT. CDR3 DNA: TGTGCCAGCAGTGTCTACAGGGGGGCTATGACTGAAGCTTTCTTT. Translated: CASSVYRGAMTEAFF.

With regard to this clonotype: This beta chain is a stray sequence in a library constructed for alpha chains; its clone size is not meaningful. The CDR3 spells CSLPRAGGLSYEQYF. As DNA, the CDR3 is TGCAGTCTACCCCGGGCGGGGGGGCTCTCCTACGAGCAGTACTTC. The chain recombines TRBV20-1 with TRBJ2-7, with 9 bases fitting TRBD2. The V segment lost 8 bases and the J segment 0 bases; nucleotides outside the gene matches: 11. This CDR3 has 15 residues. Germline V gene lookup returns CDR1 DFQATT and CDR2 SNEGSKA (reference sequence).

This clonotype was seen repeatedly, ten times or more. This beta chain lies outside the target of a library built for alpha chains; its clone size means little. This chain connects TRBV7-9 to TRBJ1-1, with D possibly being TRBD1 (5 bases). CDR3 length: 14 residues. Germline V gene data show CDR1 as SEHNR and CDR2 as FQNEAQ (reference sequence). V shed 4 bases and J shed 5 bases, with 14 bases lying between them. The CDR3 sequence is CASSSTGGSTEAFF. For the CDR3, the DNA is TGTGCCAGCAGCTCTACCGGGGGGAGTACTGAAGCTTTCTTT.

This clonotype showed up many times. For a library built for alpha chains, this beta chain is a stray read; little rests on its size. The chain recombines TRBV7-9 with TRBJ2-1; D remains ambiguous. The V and J ends lost 3 bases and 5 bases respectively, with 17 bases between them. The germline V gene encodes CDR1 SEHNR and CDR2 FQNEAQ (reference sequence). The CDR3 has 16 residues. In DNA form, the CDR3 reads TGTGCCAGCAGCTTCGAGAGGCTCCAGACCGACAATGAGCAGTTCTTC. This translates into CASSFERLQTDNEQFF.

This clonotype was seen repeatedly, ten times or more. In a library made to pick up alpha chains, this beta chain is a stray read with a size that means little. This chain uses TRBV29-1 with TRBJ1-2; TRBD1 aligns across 10 bases. The germline V gene has CDR1 SQVTM and CDR2 ANQGSEA. This CDR3 contains 15 residues. The V and J ends lost 7 bases and 4 bases, in that order; junction bases with no gene match: 12. As DNA, the CDR3 is TGCAGCGCCACCAGACAGGGGGCGACCCCCTATGGCTACACCTTC. This codes for CSATRQGATPYGYTF.

This clonotype occurred many times. This beta chain slipped into a library made for alpha chains as a stray read, so its size is not meaningful. V is TRBV6-5 and J is TRBJ1-2; TRBD1 aligns across 7 bases. With 6 bases clipped from V and 7 bases from J, the junction kept 20 bases outside the gene matches. CDR1 MNHEY and CDR2 SVGAGI come from the germline V gene. This CDR3 contains 17 residues. The CDR3 DNA is TGTGCCAGCAGCCGTTACTGGGGGTCTCGACAGGGTTTTGGCTACACCTTC. Protein product: CASSRYWGSRQGFGYTF.

This clonotype was recorded at least ten times. Since it is a stray read in a library aimed at alpha chains, this beta chain has a size that is not meaningful. The V gene is TRBV9, the J gene TRBJ1-4; D is ambiguous. Trimming removed 2 bases from V and 7 bases from J, with 15 bases in between. The CDR3 length is 15 residues. Per the germline V gene, CDR1 is SGDLS and CDR2 is YYNGEE. This CDR3 reads CASSVQGSLFEKLFF. For the CDR3, the DNA is TGTGCCAGCAGCGTTCAAGGCTCCTTGTTTGAAAAACTGTTTTTT. Together with reference TRBV9 and TRBJ1-4, the CDR3 gives the full variable domain: DSGVTQTPKHLITATGQRVTLRCSPRSGDLSVYWYQQSLDQGLQFLIQYYNGEERAKGNILERFSAQQFPDLHSELNLSSLELGDSALYFCASSVQGSLFEKLFFGSGTQLSVL.

This clonotype was recorded many times. The library was prepared for alpha chains; this beta chain is a stray read, so its frequency means little. This chain uses TRBV10-2 with TRBJ2-2, with a weak D call TRBD2 (5 bases). Germline V gene lookup returns CDR1 WSHSY and CDR2 SAAADI. This CDR3 comprises 15 residues. Trimming took 6 bases from V and 1 from J, leaving 12 bases between them. The CDR3 DNA is TGCGCCAGCAGAATTACGGGGATGAACACCGGGGAGCTGTTTTTT. Translated, it gives CASRITGMNTGELFF.

This clonotype was detected ten times or more. The library was built for alpha chains, so this beta chain is an off-target read and its size means little. J is TRBJ1-5 and V is TRBV20-1; D gene uncertain. Germline V CDR1 and CDR2: DFQATT, SNEGSKA (reference sequence). V was cut by 5 bases and J by 3 bases, with 14 bases left in between. This CDR3 is 14 amino acids long. The CDR3 is CSALGRRINQPQHF. CDR3 bases: TGCAGTGCTCTCGGGAGGAGAATCAATCAGCCCCAGCATTTT.